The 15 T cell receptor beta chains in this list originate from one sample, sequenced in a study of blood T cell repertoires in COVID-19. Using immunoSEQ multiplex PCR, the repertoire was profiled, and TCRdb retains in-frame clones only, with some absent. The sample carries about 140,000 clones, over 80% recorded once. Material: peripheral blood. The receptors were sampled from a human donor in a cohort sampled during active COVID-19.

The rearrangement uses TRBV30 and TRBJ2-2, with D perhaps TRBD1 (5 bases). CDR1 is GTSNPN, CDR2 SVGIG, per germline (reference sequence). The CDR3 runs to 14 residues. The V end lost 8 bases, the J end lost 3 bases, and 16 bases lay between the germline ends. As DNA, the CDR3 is TGTGCCAGGGGCCCAGGGTTGGACACCGGGGAGCTGTTTTTT. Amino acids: CARGPGLDTGELFF.

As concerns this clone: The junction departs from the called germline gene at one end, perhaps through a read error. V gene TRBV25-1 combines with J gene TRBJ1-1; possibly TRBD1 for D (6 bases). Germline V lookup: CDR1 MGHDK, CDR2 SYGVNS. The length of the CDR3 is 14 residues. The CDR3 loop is CASSGFTGNPEAFF. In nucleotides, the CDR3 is TGTGCCAGCAGTGGCTTTACAGGGAACCCTGAAGCTTTCTTT.

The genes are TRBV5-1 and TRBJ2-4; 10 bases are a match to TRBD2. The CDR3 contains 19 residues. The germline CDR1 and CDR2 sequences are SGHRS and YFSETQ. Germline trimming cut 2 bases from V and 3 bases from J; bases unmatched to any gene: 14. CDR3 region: CASSLVLAGSVSGKNIQYF. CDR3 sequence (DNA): TGCGCCAGCAGCTTAGTACTAGCGGGATCCGTCTCGGGCAAAAACATTCAGTACTTC.

The CDR3 sequence: CASSLRGGDQPQHF. The CDR3 bases are TGTGCCAGCAGCCTGCGGGGGGGAGATCAGCCCCAGCATTTT. This chain uses TRBV7-2 with TRBJ1-5; tentatively, D is TRBD1 (5 bases). CDR3 length equals 14 residues. Germline V gives CDR1 SGHTA, CDR2 FQGNSA. Trimming stripped 5 bases from V and 5 bases from J, with 13 bases between.

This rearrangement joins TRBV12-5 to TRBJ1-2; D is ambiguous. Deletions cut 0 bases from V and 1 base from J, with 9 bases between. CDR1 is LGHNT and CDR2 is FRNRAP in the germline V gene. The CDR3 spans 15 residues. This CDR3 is CASGLVIRFNYGYTF. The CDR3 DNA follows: TGTGCTAGTGGTTTGGTAATCAGATTTAACTATGGCTACACCTTC.

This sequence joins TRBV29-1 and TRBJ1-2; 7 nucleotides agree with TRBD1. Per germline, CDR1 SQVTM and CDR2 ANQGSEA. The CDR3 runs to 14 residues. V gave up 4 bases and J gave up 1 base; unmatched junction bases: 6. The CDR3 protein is CSVVAGGNNYGYTF. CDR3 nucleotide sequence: TGCAGCGTTGTCGCAGGGGGAAATAACTATGGCTACACCTTC. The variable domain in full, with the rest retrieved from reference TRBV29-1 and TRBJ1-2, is SAVISQKPSRDICQRGTSLTIQCQVDSQVTMMFWYRQQPGQSLTLIATANQGSEATYESGFVIDKFPISRPNLTFSTLTVSNMSPEDSSIYLCSVVAGGNNYGYTFGSGTRLTVV.

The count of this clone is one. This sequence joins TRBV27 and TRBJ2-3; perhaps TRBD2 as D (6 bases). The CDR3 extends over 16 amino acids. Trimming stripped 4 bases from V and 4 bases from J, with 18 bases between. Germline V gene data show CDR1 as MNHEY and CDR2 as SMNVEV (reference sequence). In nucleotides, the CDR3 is TGTGCCAGCAGTTCCCTCAGTAGAGCGGGCGCAGATACGCAGTATTTT. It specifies CASSSLSRAGADTQYF.

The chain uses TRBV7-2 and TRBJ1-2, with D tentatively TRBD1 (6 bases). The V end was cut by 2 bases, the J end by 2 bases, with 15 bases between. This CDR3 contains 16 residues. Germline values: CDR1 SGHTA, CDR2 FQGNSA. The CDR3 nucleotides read TGTGCCAGCAGCTTAATGGGGACAACAGAGAACTATGGCTACACCTTC. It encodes CASSLMGTTENYGYTF.

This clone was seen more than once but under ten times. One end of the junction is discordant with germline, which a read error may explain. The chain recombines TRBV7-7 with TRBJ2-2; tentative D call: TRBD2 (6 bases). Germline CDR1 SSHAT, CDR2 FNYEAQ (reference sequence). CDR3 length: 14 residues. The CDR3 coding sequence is TGTGCTAGCAGAAATAGCGGGAACACCGGGGAGCTGTTTTTT. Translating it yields CASRNSGNTGELFF.

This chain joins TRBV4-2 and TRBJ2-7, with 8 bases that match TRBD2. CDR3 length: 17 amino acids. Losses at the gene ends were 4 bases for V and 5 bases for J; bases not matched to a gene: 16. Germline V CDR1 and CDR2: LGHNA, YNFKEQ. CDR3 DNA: TGTGCCAGCAGCCGCGGACGGGGTAGCGGGAATCATCACGAGCAGTACTTC. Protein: CASSRGRGSGNHHEQYF.

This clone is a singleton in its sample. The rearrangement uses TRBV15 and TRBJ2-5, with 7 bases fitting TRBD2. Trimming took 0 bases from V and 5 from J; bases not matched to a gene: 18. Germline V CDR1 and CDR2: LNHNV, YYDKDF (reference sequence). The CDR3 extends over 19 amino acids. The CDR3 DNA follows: TGTGCCACCAGCAGAGATCAGGGATTCGCGGGAGAGGGAGGGGAGACCCAGTACTTC. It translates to CATSRDQGFAGEGGETQYF.

CDR3 protein: CASSLQQGMNTEAFF. The DNA for the CDR3 is TGTGCCAGCAGTTTACAACAGGGGATGAACACTGAAGCTTTCTTT. V usage is TRBV6-5 and J usage is TRBJ1-1, with 7 bases lining up with TRBD1. The CDR3 consists of 15 residues. The V gene's germline CDR1 is MNHEY and CDR2 SVGAGI. V gave up 4 bases and J gave up 0 bases; unmatched junction bases: 5.

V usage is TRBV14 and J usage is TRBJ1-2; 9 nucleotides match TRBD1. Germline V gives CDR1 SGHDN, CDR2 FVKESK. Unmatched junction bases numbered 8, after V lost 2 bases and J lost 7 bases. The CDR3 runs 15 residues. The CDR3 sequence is CASSQFRTGVGGYTF. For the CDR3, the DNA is TGTGCCAGCAGCCAATTTCGGACAGGGGTGGGTGGCTACACCTTC.

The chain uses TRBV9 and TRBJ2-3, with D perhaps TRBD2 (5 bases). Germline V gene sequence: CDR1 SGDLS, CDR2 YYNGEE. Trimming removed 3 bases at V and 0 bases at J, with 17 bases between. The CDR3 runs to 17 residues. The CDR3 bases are TGTGCCAGCAGCGAGGCCCTACTAGAAACTAGCACAGATACGCAGTATTTT. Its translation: CASSEALLETSTDTQYF.

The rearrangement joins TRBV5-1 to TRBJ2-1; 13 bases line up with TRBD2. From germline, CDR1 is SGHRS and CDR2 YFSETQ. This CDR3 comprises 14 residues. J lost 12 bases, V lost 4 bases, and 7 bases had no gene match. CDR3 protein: CASSRGLAGEGQFF. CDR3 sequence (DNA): TGCGCCAGCAGCCGCGGACTAGCGGGAGAGGGGCAGTTCTTC.